One and the same sample provided the 4 T cell receptor beta chains below, sequenced in a study of shared clonotypes between healthy human individuals. TCRdb's copy holds only in-frame clones and misses some; the assay was immunoSEQ multiplex PCR. Of 2 million or so clones in the sample, 85% to 95% were seen once. Sample: naive CD4+ T cells sorted from blood. Subset noted: CD45RA+ positively selected. The source is a man aged 18 to 29 in good health.

Concerning this clone: The same CDR3 can be traced to other DNA sequences in this sample. The chain combines TRBV5-1 with TRBJ2-7, with 9 bases fitting TRBD2. With V trimmed by 1 base and J by 0 bases, 5 bases remained unmatched. The CDR3 is made up of 16 amino acids. Germline CDR1 is SGHRS and CDR2 is YFSETQ. The CDR3 DNA follows: TGCGCCAGCAGCTTGCTGGCGGGAGGGCCCTCCTACGAGCAGTACTTC. Protein product: CASSLLAGGPSYEQYF.

J is TRBJ1-5 and V is TRBV5-1; 9 bases agree with TRBD1. The CDR3 is made up of 15 amino acids. The V gene end was trimmed by 2 bases and the J gene end by 5 bases; junction bases not matched to a gene: 5. CDR1 is SGHRS, CDR2 YFSETQ, per germline. This chain's CDR3 is CASSLGTGWDQPQHF. The CDR3 nucleotides read TGCGCCAGCAGCTTAGGGACAGGGTGGGATCAGCCCCAGCATTTT.

This clone has only a few counts. The chain recombines TRBV5-1 with TRBJ2-3, with 7 bases matching TRBD2. V dropped 0 bases and J dropped 2; count of bases not matched to a gene: 0. The CDR3 runs 14 residues. Germline CDR1 reads SGHRS; CDR2 reads YFSETQ. The CDR3 protein is CASSLGDYTDTQYF. As DNA, the CDR3 is TGCGCCAGCAGCTTGGGGGACTACACAGATACGCAGTATTTT.

The rearrangement links TRBV5-1 to TRBJ2-3, with 16 bases matching TRBD2. CDR3 size: 18 residues. Germline values: CDR1 SGHRS, CDR2 YFSETQ. V shed 4 bases, J shed 5 bases, and the junction held 10 bases outside the gene matches. Here the CDR3 reads CASSPGLAGGLGGDTQYF. CDR3 bases: TGCGCCAGCAGCCCGGGACTAGCGGGGGGGCTTGGTGGAGATACGCAGTATTTT.